Described below is a single T cell receptor (beta chain) sequence and its context. V was cut by 5 bases and J by 7 bases, with 14 bases left in between. The germline gives CDR1 MNHEY, CDR2 SMNVEV (reference sequence). CDR3 length: 13 residues. This sample stems from a study of blood T cell repertoires in COVID-19. Study background: Collection of acute and convalescent COVID-19 samples took place in the United States, Italy and Spain. PBMCs, B-cell-depleted T cells, or T cells were the source of the cDNA or gDNA that made up the material.

Per the authors' pipeline: By means of reference gene primer amplification, nucleated cell counts were estimated. The protocol was immunoSEQ multiplex PCR, while the TCRdb copy is restricted to in-frame clones and leaves out a portion. V and J calls and clone size are those listed in that table; D and trimming were worked out from the DNA. The sample comprises some 68,000 clones, 80% to 90% of which are singletons, and 2.5% to 3% rests with the top ten. V gene TRBV27 combines with J gene TRBJ1-2, with a weak D call TRBD1 (6 bases). The sequence was obtained from a man aged 50 or older with acute or convalescent COVID-19. The sequencing sample was made of peripheral blood. In DNA, the CDR3 is TGTGCCAGCAGTCCCCCCGGGGGGCCTGGCTACACCTTC. As protein: CASSPPGGPGYTF.